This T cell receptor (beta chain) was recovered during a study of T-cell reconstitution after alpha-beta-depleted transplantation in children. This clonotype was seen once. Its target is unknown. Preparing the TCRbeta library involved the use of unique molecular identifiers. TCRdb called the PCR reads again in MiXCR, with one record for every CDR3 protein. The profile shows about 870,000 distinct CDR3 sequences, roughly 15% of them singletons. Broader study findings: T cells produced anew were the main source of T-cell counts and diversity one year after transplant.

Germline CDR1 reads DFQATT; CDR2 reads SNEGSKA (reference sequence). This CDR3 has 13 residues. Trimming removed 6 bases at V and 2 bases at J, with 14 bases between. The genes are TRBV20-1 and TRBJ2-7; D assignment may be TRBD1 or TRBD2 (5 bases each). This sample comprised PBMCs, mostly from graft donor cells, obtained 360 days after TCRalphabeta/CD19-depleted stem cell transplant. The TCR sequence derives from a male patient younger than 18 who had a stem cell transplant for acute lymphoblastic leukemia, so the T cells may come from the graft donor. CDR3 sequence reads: CSASTRGPYEQYF. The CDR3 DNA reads TGCAGTGCCTCGACCCGGGGCCCCTACGAGCAGTACTTC.